The 9 T cell receptor beta chains listed next were all sequenced from one sample in a study of T-cell reconstitution after alpha-beta-depleted transplantation in children. As it was prepared, the TCRbeta library received unique molecular identifiers. TCRdb recomputed calls from the PCR reads with MiXCR, one row per CDR3 protein. Of around 370,000 distinct CDR3 sequences listed, over 9% are singletons. The sequencing here drew on PBMCs from the stem cell graft donor, taken from the stem cell graft. The receptor set was obtained from a human donor who donated a stem cell graft to a child with acute lymphoblastic leukemia.

The rearrangement links TRBV4-1 to TRBJ1-5; D is possibly TRBD1 (6 bases). CDR1 and CDR2 from the germline V gene are MGHRA and YSYEKL. This CDR3 is built from 14 residues. Deletions cut 3 bases from V and 7 bases from J, with 13 bases between. As DNA, the CDR3 is TGCGCCAGCAGCCACCTGGGGGCACAACAGCCCCAGCATTTT. Encoded protein: CASSHLGAQQPQHF.

The rearrangement joins TRBV11-1 to TRBJ2-6; D remains ambiguous. The germline gives CDR1 SGHAT, CDR2 FQDESV (reference sequence). Trimming removed 7 bases from V and 0 bases from J, with 25 bases in between. This CDR3 spans 20 amino acids. For the CDR3, the DNA is TGTGCCAGCACCCCGACGGCAGGAACCCTGATCAGCTCTGGGGCCAACGTCCTGACTTTC. This encodes CASTPTAGTLISSGANVLTF.

This clonotype was counted a few times. This chain connects TRBV6-2 or TRBV6-3 to TRBJ2-2, with 7 bases lining up with TRBD1. V was clipped by 4 bases and J by 4 bases; unmatched bases: 6. Germline CDR1 and CDR2: MNHEY and SVGEGT. There are 15 residues in the CDR3. The CDR3 protein is CASSFTGAGTGELFF. The CDR3 nucleotides read TGTGCCAGCAGTTTTACAGGGGCCGGCACCGGGGAGCTGTTTTTT.

A few counts support this clonotype. V and J are TRBV5-6 and TRBJ2-3, with D perhaps TRBD2 (6 bases). Germline-derived CDR1 and CDR2 are SGHDT and YYEEEE. This CDR3 is 15 amino acids long. The V end lost 2 bases, the J end lost 2 bases, and 12 bases lay between the germline ends. The CDR3 is CASSFMGGDTDTQYF. The CDR3 DNA reads as TGTGCCAGCAGCTTTATGGGCGGGGACACAGATACGCAGTATTTT.

The chain combines TRBV18 with TRBJ1-3; possible D gene TRBD1, 5 bases. Per the germline V gene, CDR1 is KGHSH and CDR2 is LQKENI. Between the trimmed V and J ends, which lost 6 bases and 4 bases, there was a span of 10 bases. The CDR3 extends over 13 amino acids. This chain's CDR3 is CASSPGTGNTIYF. As DNA, the CDR3 is TGTGCCAGCTCCCCCGGGACCGGAAACACCATATATTTT.

This clonotype was seen a handful of times. This chain connects TRBV28 to TRBJ2-7; unclear D gene. The germline V gene has CDR1 MDHEN and CDR2 SYDVKM. CDR3 size: 12 residues. The V gene lost 6 bases and the J gene lost 3 bases, with 9 bases spanning the gap. As DNA, the CDR3 is TGTGCCAGCAGAAGGCCCCTCTACGAGCAGTACTTC. This gives the protein CASRRPLYEQYF.

This clonotype showed up many times. V and J are TRBV28 and TRBJ2-1, with 13 bases aligning to TRBD2. V lost 6 bases to trimming and J lost 0 bases; unmatched junction nucleotides: 5. The CDR3 has 17 amino acids. CDR1 is MDHEN and CDR2 is SYDVKM in the germline V gene. Here the CDR3 DNA reads TGTGCCAGCAGCCTCACTAGCGGGAGGGGCTCCTACAATGAGCAGTTCTTC. Translation: CASSLTSGRGSYNEQFF.

This clonotype was counted a few times. The chain is built from TRBV4-3 and TRBJ2-7, with D tentatively TRBD2 (5 bases). The CDR3 is made up of 16 amino acids. V lost 0 bases to trimming and J lost 1 base, with 13 bases between them. The V gene's germline CDR1 is LGHNA and CDR2 YSLEER. In DNA, the CDR3 is TGCGCCAGCAGCCAAGATTTAACTAGTGCGTCCTACGAGCAGTACTTC. Its translation: CASSQDLTSASYEQYF.

This sequence joins TRBV29-1 and TRBJ1-1, with D hard to call. Trimming removed 7 bases from V and 0 bases from J, with 9 bases in between. This CDR3 has 12 amino acids. Germline V gene sequence: CDR1 SQVTM, CDR2 ANQGSEA. This CDR3 is CSGRSVNTEAFF. The CDR3 DNA sequence: TGCAGCGGCCGCTCCGTGAACACTGAAGCTTTCTTT.